A single sample gave rise to the 20 T cell receptor beta chains below, sequenced in a study of T cell responses to AZD1222 COVID-19 vaccine. The data were produced by immunoSEQ multiplex PCR, yet TCRdb's version contains in-frame clones alone and is incomplete. This sample carries under 150,000 clones, 85% to 95% of them seen once, and the ten largest clones take approximately 1.6%. Sequenced material: peripheral blood, taken on day 0 of AZD1222 vaccination. These receptors were collected from an adult in good health.

In its sample, this clone was seen once. V usage is TRBV4-1 and J usage is TRBJ1-2, with 9 bases identical to TRBD1. Germline loops: CDR1 MGHRA, CDR2 YSYEKL. V was pared by 1 base and J by 7 bases, with 4 bases of the junction left unmatched. The CDR3 totals 14 residues. The CDR3 here is CASSQGGQGGGYTF. The CDR3 bases are TGCGCCAGCAGCCAAGGGGGACAGGGCGGTGGCTACACCTTC.

This chain uses TRBV9 with TRBJ2-2, with D possibly TRBD1 on 6 matching bases. With 3 bases removed from V and 0 bases from J, the gap between germline ends came to 15 bases. CDR1 and CDR2 (germline): SGDLS, YYNGEE. CDR3 length: 17 amino acids. The chain's CDR3 is CASSATRTDSNTGELFF. CDR3 in DNA: TGTGCCAGCAGCGCAACCAGGACAGACTCGAACACCGGGGAGCTGTTTTTT.

This chain links TRBV11-2 with TRBJ1-2; D possibly corresponds to TRBD1 (6 bases). Germline V gene lookup returns CDR1 SGHAT and CDR2 FQNNGV. Deletions cut 5 bases from V and 6 bases from J, with 28 bases between. The CDR3 sequence is 18 residues long. CDR3 coding DNA: TGTGCCAGCAGCCCCGGAGGGTACTCAAGGGAGGGGGGCCATGGCTACACCTTC. This sequence encodes CASSPGGYSREGGHGYTF.

The V gene is TRBV28, the J gene TRBJ2-7; D is possibly TRBD1 or TRBD2 (6 bases each). V lost 6 bases, J lost 2 bases, and 17 bases lay in between. This CDR3 spans 15 amino acids. The germline CDR1 and CDR2 sequences are MDHEN and SYDVKM. The CDR3 DNA reads as TGTGCCAGCAGCGGTGAGGGGGGAGGACCCTACGAGCAGTACTTC. Its translation is CASSGEGGGPYEQYF.

J is TRBJ2-7 and V is TRBV7-9; no firm D call. The germline V gene has CDR1 SEHNR and CDR2 FQNEAQ (reference sequence). The CDR3 covers 14 residues. V lost 5 bases and J lost 0, with 11 bases in between. CDR3: CASSPPSNSYEQYF. CDR3 nucleotide sequence: TGTGCCAGCAGCCCCCCATCGAACTCCTACGAGCAGTACTTC. The full variable domain, with the rest looked up from reference TRBV7-9 and TRBJ2-7, is DTGVSQNPRHKITKRGQNVTFRCDPISEHNRLYWYRQTLGQGPEFLTYFQNEAQLEKSRLLSDRFSAERPKGSFSTLEIQRTEQGDSAMYLCASSPPSNSYEQYFGPGTRLTVT.

This clone was detected only a few times. This chain connects TRBV15 to TRBJ1-2; TRBD1 agrees at 7 bases. The CDR3 length is 16 residues. V lost 0 bases, J lost 8 bases, and 12 bases stayed unmatched. CDR1 and CDR2 from the germline V gene are LNHNV and YYDKDF (reference sequence). The CDR3 loop reads CATSRDSLDRSGGYTF. CDR3 DNA: TGTGCCACCAGCAGAGATTCTTTGGACAGGTCGGGGGGCTACACCTTC.

The CDR3 here is CAWSWTVSSGNTIYF. CDR3 bases: TGTGCCTGGAGTTGGACAGTGAGCTCTGGAAACACCATATATTTT. V usage is TRBV30 and J usage is TRBJ1-3, with a tentative D call TRBD1 (6 bases). In germline, CDR1 is GTSNPN, CDR2 SVGIG (reference sequence). CDR3 length: 15 amino acids. V was pared by 2 bases and J by 0 bases, with 11 bases between.

This clone was seen just once. The rearrangement joins TRBV10-1 to TRBJ2-5, with D possibly TRBD1 on 6 matching bases. V was shortened by 2 bases and J by 0 bases, with 7 bases between the two germline ends. CDR1 is WNHNN, CDR2 SYGVQD, per germline (reference sequence). The CDR3 sequence is 14 residues long. The CDR3 DNA sequence: TGCGCCAGCAGTGAGACAGGGCACCAAGAGACCCAGTACTTC. This translates into CASSETGHQETQYF.

The rearrangement links TRBV30 to TRBJ1-3; D ambiguous. The CDR3 runs 14 residues. V gave up 7 bases and J gave up 1 base, with 14 bases separating them. Germline CDR1 reads GTSNPN; CDR2 reads SVGIG (reference sequence). The CDR3 DNA sequence: TGTGCCTTCTTTAGGAGATATTCTGGAAACACCATATATTTT. Its translation: CAFFRRYSGNTIYF.

The rearrangement uses TRBV7-8 and TRBJ1-2, with D perhaps matching TRBD1 (5 bases). Trimming stripped 5 bases from V and 4 bases from J, with 11 bases between. Germline CDR1 reads SGHVS; CDR2 reads FQNEAQ. The CDR3 is 13 amino acids. CDR3 DNA: TGTGCCAGCAGCCCTACGGGGCCCTATGGCTACACCTTC. Its translation: CASSPTGPYGYTF.

The chain joins TRBV4-3 to TRBJ1-1; the D gene is possibly TRBD1 (6 bases). CDR3 size: 15 residues. V gave up 3 bases and J gave up 4 bases, with 15 bases separating them. CDR1 LGHNA and CDR2 YSLEER come from the germline V gene. In nucleotides, the CDR3 is TGCGCCAGCAGCCACGATACAGGGTCTTTCACTGAAGCTTTCTTT. Its translation: CASSHDTGSFTEAFF.

The chain employs TRBV19 and TRBJ2-5; D is unresolved. The CDR3 has 12 residues. Trimming took off 5 bases at V and 2 bases at J, with 6 bases between the two ends. Germline V gene sequence: CDR1 LNHDA, CDR2 SQIVND (reference sequence). The CDR3 nucleotides read TGTGCCAGTAGTGGCTTGCAAGAGACCCAGTACTTC. It translates to CASSGLQETQYF. Complete variable domain (other parts from reference TRBV19 and TRBJ2-5): DGGITQSPKYLFRKEGQNVTLSCEQNLNHDAMYWYRQDPGQGLRLIYYSQIVNDFQKGDIAEGYSVSREKKESFPLTVTSAQKNPTAFYLCASSGLQETQYFGPGTRLLVL.

The V gene is TRBV6-5, the J gene TRBJ1-2, with no clear D. The CDR3 extends over 13 amino acids. V lost 1 base and J 8 bases, leaving 11 bases between the germline ends. Germline assignment: CDR1 MNHEY and CDR2 SVGAGI. DNA of the CDR3: TGTGCCAGCAGTTACTTCCTCGGGGAGGGCTACACCTTC. Protein sequence: CASSYFLGEGYTF.

V and J are TRBV4-1 and TRBJ2-3; perhaps TRBD2 as D (5 bases). Germline V gene sequence: CDR1 MGHRA, CDR2 YSYEKL. The V gene lost 8 bases and the J gene lost 2 bases, with 17 bases spanning the gap. The CDR3 is 15 amino acids. The CDR3 here is CASARGSYTTDTQYF. The CDR3 region has the DNA TGCGCCAGCGCTCGGGGAAGCTACACCACAGATACGCAGTATTTT.

The chain combines TRBV11-3 with TRBJ2-3; 16 bases are shared with TRBD2. This CDR3 is built from 17 residues. From germline, CDR1 is SGHNT and CDR2 YENEEA. V shed 5 bases, J shed 5 bases, and the junction held 7 bases outside the gene matches. CDR3 loop: CASSQGLAGGPIDTQYF. The CDR3 DNA follows: TGTGCCAGCAGCCAGGGACTAGCGGGGGGGCCAATAGATACGCAGTATTTT.

This chain connects TRBV7-2 to TRBJ2-5; D not resolved. Germline V lookup: CDR1 SGHTA, CDR2 FQGNSA. Trimming cost V 1 base and J 2 bases, with 5 bases left between them. The CDR3 runs to 13 residues. CDR3 amino acids: CASSLGPQETQYF. CDR3 bases: TGTGCCAGCAGCTTAGGGCCGCAAGAGACCCAGTACTTC.

This chain joins TRBV4-1 and TRBJ2-5; no clear D gene. The ends were cut back, 6 bases at V and 1 base at J, with 15 bases in the middle. There are 15 residues in the CDR3. Germline V gene data show CDR1 as MGHRA and CDR2 as YSYEKL. This chain's CDR3 is CASSLEAAVQETQYF. The CDR3 DNA reads as TGCGCCAGCAGTCTCGAGGCAGCAGTCCAAGAGACCCAGTACTTC.

This clone came up once. V is TRBV11-3 and J is TRBJ2-7; D may match TRBD1 or TRBD2 (5 bases each). Trimming shortened V by 4 bases and J by 6 bases, and 19 bases separated the two germline ends. The CDR3 runs 15 residues. Germline CDR1 and CDR2: SGHNT and YENEEA. In DNA form, the CDR3 reads TGTGCCAGCAGCTCTCCCTTGGGGCTGGCGGGCGAGCAGTACTTC. This gives the protein CASSSPLGLAGEQYF.

As concerns this clone: This sample includes further DNA sequences coding for the same CDR3. The chain joins TRBV10-2 to TRBJ2-2; no definite D call. The germline V gene encodes CDR1 WSHSY and CDR2 SAAADI. Between the trimmed V and J ends, which lost 5 bases and 2 bases, there was a span of 3 bases. The CDR3 length is 12 residues. The CDR3 is CASSLNTGELFF. The DNA for the CDR3 is TGCGCCAGCAGTCTCAACACCGGGGAGCTGTTTTTT.

V is TRBV7-2 and J is TRBJ1-1; D is ambiguous. CDR1 SGHTA and CDR2 FQGNSA come from the germline V gene. V was shortened by 5 bases and J by 0 bases, with 13 bases between the two germline ends. The CDR3 runs to 15 residues. CDR3 DNA sequence: TGTGCCAGCAGCCTAGGGCGGCTGATGAACACTGAAGCTTTCTTT. Protein product: CASSLGRLMNTEAFF. Together with reference TRBV7-2 and TRBJ1-1, the CDR3 gives the full variable domain: GAGVSQSPSNKVTEKGKDVELRCDPISGHTALYWYRQSLGQGLEFLIYFQGNSAPDKSGLPSDRFSAERTGGSVSTLTIQRTQQEDSAVYLCASSLGRLMNTEAFFGQGTRLTVV.